This TCR beta chain was obtained from a study of OX40 agonist ivuxolimab in advanced cancers. Produced via immunoSEQ multiplex PCR; TCRdb's table is partial and in-frame only. This table holds 12,000 or so clones, roughly 77% found once. Germline assignment: CDR1 SGHAT and CDR2 FQNNGV. V was clipped by 5 bases and J by 6 bases, with 13 bases between them. The CDR3 length is 14 residues. The sequence derives from an adult with an advanced solid tumor such as melanoma, head and neck, liver or kidney cancer. This chain joins TRBV11-2 and TRBJ2-2, with TRBD1 as a possible D gene (6 bases). The sample was CD4+ or CD8+ T cells sorted from blood, taken in a trial of the OX40 agonist ivuxolimab. The chain's CDR3 is CASSREPGAGELFF. In nucleotides, the CDR3 is TGTGCCAGCAGCCGAGAACCAGGGGCCGGGGAGCTGTTTTTT.